Sequencing of this TCR beta chain was carried out in a study of T-cell reconstitution after alpha-beta-depleted transplantation in children. V shed 2 bases and J shed 4 bases, with 9 bases lying between them. The CDR3 loop spans 15 amino acids. Germline V lookup: CDR1 SEHNR, CDR2 FQNEAQ (reference sequence). For TCRbeta, the library was prepared with unique molecular identifiers. TCRdb reprocessed the PCR reads via MiXCR and lists one record per CDR3 protein. This table holds 90,000 to 130,000 distinct CDR3 sequences, 5% to 8% found once. Study-wide findings and caveats: Approximately two months post-transplant, alpha-beta T cells reportedly originated from several hundred expanded graft clones.

This clonotype was counted at least ten times. The antigen is undetermined. The clonotype comes from a male patient aged 2 to 10 who had a stem cell transplant for acute lymphoblastic leukemia, so the T cells may come from the graft donor. The V gene is TRBV7-9, the J gene TRBJ1-6; unclear D gene. This material consisted of PBMCs, mostly from graft donor cells, taken 360 days after TCRalphabeta/CD19-depleted stem cell transplant. As DNA, the CDR3 is TGTGCCAGCAGCTTACTCGGGGATTATAATTCACCCCTCCACTTT. It codes for CASSLLGDYNSPLHF.